This T cell receptor (beta chain) stems from a study of blood T cells in healthy people across ages. Germline V lookup: CDR1 DFQATT, CDR2 SNEGSKA (reference sequence). The CDR3 has 14 amino acids. It was with a sample-barcoded 5' primer and a J-beta primer mix that a second PCR of about 6 to 12 cycles was run. A tag from a template-switch adaptor with 12 random nucleotides marked each cDNA molecule. MiXCR, applied by TCRdb to the 5' RACE reads, yields one record per CDR3 protein. The table records about 1.5 million distinct CDR3 sequences, about 42% of them present only once. This receptor was obtained from a woman between 18 and 30 years old in good health. Specimen: blood. This chain joins TRBV20-1 and TRBJ2-3; 9 bases fit TRBD2. In nucleotides, the CDR3 is TGCAGGAGGATCTCTAGCGGGAACACAGATACGCAGTATTTT. Translating it yields CRRISSGNTDTQYF.